This entry concerns a single T cell receptor (beta chain). Its antigen is not identified. These data originate in a study of T cell responses to AZD1222 COVID-19 vaccine. Study results and limitations: Increased Spike-specific TCR breadth and depth were observed after two AZD1222 doses.

With V trimmed by 1 base and J by 0 bases, 1 base remained unmatched. The CDR3 totals 15 residues. Per the germline V gene, CDR1 is SGHTS and CDR2 is YDEGEE. Sequencing was performed with immunoSEQ multiplex PCR; in TCRdb, only in-frame clones are kept and a portion is missing. The top ten clones hold just over 9% of a sample with some 150,000 clones, 87% of them seen once. The receptor comes from an adult who received the AZD1222 COVID-19 vaccine. The genes are TRBV5-8 and TRBJ2-1; 7 bases agree with TRBD1. The specimen comprised peripheral blood, sampled 28 days after the second AZD1222 dose. The CDR3 is CASSLRQGSYNEQFF. CDR3 coding DNA: TGTGCCAGCAGCTTGCGACAGGGCTCCTACAATGAGCAGTTCTTC. The full variable domain, in which reference TRBV5-8 and TRBJ2-1 provide the parts outside the CDR3, is EAGVTQSPTHLIKTRGQQATLRCSPISGHTSVYWYQQALGLGLQFLLWYDEGEERNRGNFPPRFSGRQFPNYSSELNVNALELEDSALYLCASSLRQGSYNEQFFGPGTRLTVL.